The 23 T cell receptor beta chains below all came from one sample that was sequenced in a study of vaccination effects on CD4 cells after COVID-19. Before sequencing, viral peptide pools were used by the ViraFEST assay to expand antigen-specific CD4+ T cells. Culture lasted 10 days before CD4+ T cell isolation. Vaccine recipients, nucleocapsid antibody negative, had no prior SARS-CoV-2 infection. These receptors lack a known antigen. Only in-frame clones appear in the TCRdb table, and some are missing; sequencing was by immunoSEQ multiplex PCR. The sample lists 37,000 or so clones; 60% to 80% were seen once. The material was CD4+ T cells from PBMCs cultured with HCoV-OC43 spike peptides, obtained before COVID-19 vaccination. Indicated subset: HCoV-OC43 spike overlapping peptide pool stimulation. The receptors derive from a human donor who received a COVID-19 vaccine.

The chain uses TRBV11-3 and TRBJ2-2; D perhaps matches TRBD1 (6 bases). V lost 4 bases and J 7 bases, leaving 16 bases between the germline ends. Germline lookup yields CDR1 SGHNT and CDR2 YENEEA. The CDR3 runs to 15 residues. CDR3 in amino acids: CASSSLGEGVGELFF. For the CDR3, the DNA is TGTGCCAGCAGCTCGTTAGGAGAGGGGGTCGGGGAGCTGTTTTTT. The variable domain in full, with the rest retrieved from reference TRBV11-3 and TRBJ2-2, is EAGVVQSPRYKIIEKKQPVAFWCNPISGHNTLYWYLQNLGQGPELLIRYENEEAVDDSQLPKDRFSAERLKGVDSTLKIQPAELGDSAVYLCASSSLGEGVGELFFGEGSRLTVL.

The rearrangement links TRBV6-5 to TRBJ2-3; 8 nucleotides agree with TRBD2. CDR3 size: 15 residues. CDR1 is MNHEY, CDR2 SVGAGI, per germline. J was trimmed by 0 bases and V by 2 bases; bases with no gene match: 1. The chain's CDR3 is CASSYPSGSTDTQYF. The CDR3 DNA is TGTGCCAGCAGTTACCCTAGCGGGAGCACAGATACGCAGTATTTT.

The chain links TRBV25-1 to TRBJ2-7; 10 bases are shared with TRBD1. The CDR3 length is 14 residues. Germline V gene sequence: CDR1 MGHDK, CDR2 SYGVNS. V gave up 3 bases and J gave up 4 bases; unmatched junction bases: 3. The CDR3, as DNA: TGTGCCAGCAGTGAGACAGGGGGCAAGTACGAGCAGTACTTC. Residues: CASSETGGKYEQYF.

A few counts support this clone. The chain recombines TRBV5-1 with TRBJ2-7, with TRBD2 as a possible D gene (6 bases). CDR1 is SGHRS and CDR2 is YFSETQ in the germline V gene. V lost 2 bases, J lost 5 bases, and 17 bases lay in between. The CDR3 runs 15 residues. CDR3 DNA: TGCGCCAGCAGCTTCGGGGGATATATTCAGGACGAGCAGTACTTC. Its translation: CASSFGGYIQDEQYF.

The V call is TRBV19, the J call TRBJ2-1; 10 nucleotides line up with TRBD2. CDR3 length: 16 residues. The V gene end was trimmed by 7 bases and the J gene end by 0 bases; junction bases not matched to a gene: 6. Per germline, CDR1 LNHDA and CDR2 SQIVND (reference sequence). The DNA for the CDR3 is TGTGCCAGTAAATCTAGCGGGGGCCACTCCTACAATGAGCAGTTCTTC. It specifies CASKSSGGHSYNEQFF.

The chain couples TRBV18 to TRBJ1-2; 8 nucleotides match TRBD1. The germline CDR1 and CDR2 sequences are KGHSH and LQKENI. The CDR3 sequence is 15 residues long. The V and J ends lost 2 bases and 2 bases, in that order; junction bases with no gene match: 4. CDR3 in DNA: TGTGCCAGCTCACCAGGTCAGGGGGCGAACTATGGCTACACCTTC. Translating it yields CASSPGQGANYGYTF.

The chain joins TRBV5-4 to TRBJ2-5; D is perhaps TRBD2 (5 bases). V was trimmed by 0 bases and J by 5 bases, leaving 14 bases between them. Germline V lookup: CDR1 SGHNT, CDR2 YYREEE (reference sequence). The CDR3 contains 15 residues. The CDR3 is CASSLDPHGEETQYF. As DNA, the CDR3 is TGTGCCAGCAGCTTGGACCCACACGGGGAGGAGACCCAGTACTTC.

CDR3 region: CASSLNWRDTQYF. Written as DNA, the CDR3 is TGTGCCAGCAGCTTAAATTGGCGAGATACGCAGTATTTT. The gene calls are TRBV11-2 and TRBJ2-3, with D hard to call. The length of the CDR3 is 13 residues. V was cut by 2 bases and J by 5 bases, with 8 bases left in between. Per the germline V gene, CDR1 is SGHAT and CDR2 is FQNNGV.

V is TRBV7-7 and J is TRBJ2-5; no clear D. V lost 3 bases and J lost 1, with 12 bases in between. Germline assignment: CDR1 SSHAT and CDR2 FNYEAQ (reference sequence). The CDR3 sequence is 15 residues long. The CDR3 DNA sequence: TGTGCCAGCAGCTTCGGCAGGACCTTCCAAGAGACCCAGTACTTC. This translates into CASSFGRTFQETQYF.

The rearrangement joins TRBV9 to TRBJ2-5; 12 bases agree with TRBD2. The CDR3 totals 16 residues. Trimming removed 0 bases from V and 4 bases from J; junction bases left unmatched: 4. In germline, CDR1 is SGDLS, CDR2 YYNGEE. CDR3 in amino acids: CASSVGLAGGPETQYF. CDR3 bases: TGTGCCAGCAGCGTAGGTCTAGCGGGGGGGCCAGAGACCCAGTACTTC. Full variable domain (remainder filled in from reference TRBV9 and TRBJ2-5): DSGVTQTPKHLITATGQRVTLRCSPRSGDLSVYWYQQSLDQGLQFLIQYYNGEERAKGNILERFSAQQFPDLHSELNLSSLELGDSALYFCASSVGLAGGPETQYFGPGTRLLVL.

The rearrangement links TRBV5-1 to TRBJ2-3, with D perhaps TRBD1 (6 bases). This CDR3 comprises 15 residues. Germline V gene data show CDR1 as SGHRS and CDR2 as YFSETQ. V was cut by 0 bases and J by 0 bases, with 8 bases left in between. Here the CDR3 reads CASSLGDKSTDTQYF. For the CDR3, the DNA is TGCGCCAGCAGCTTGGGGGACAAGAGCACAGATACGCAGTATTTT.

DNA of the CDR3: TGTGCCAGCAGTCTGGACAGGGTTACGGAGACCCAGTACTTC. It encodes CASSLDRVTETQYF. The V gene is TRBV11-2, the J gene TRBJ2-5, with 8 positions matching TRBD1. Germline-derived CDR1 and CDR2 are SGHAT and FQNNGV. V was clipped by 6 bases and J by 5 bases; unmatched bases: 8. The CDR3 has 14 residues.

The gene calls are TRBV6-5 and TRBJ2-3; D not certain. The CDR3 runs to 11 residues. The V end lost 4 bases, the J end lost 6 bases, and 5 bases lay between the germline ends. The germline V gene encodes CDR1 MNHEY and CDR2 SVGAGI. CDR3: CASSLSDTQYF. CDR3 DNA sequence: TGTGCCAGCAGTTTAAGCGATACGCAGTATTTT.

This chain connects TRBV5-4 to TRBJ2-2, with unresolved D. The germline gives CDR1 SGHNT, CDR2 YYREEE (reference sequence). The V gene lost 1 base and the J gene lost 4 bases, with 8 bases spanning the gap. This CDR3 is 14 amino acids long. The CDR3 DNA sequence: TGTGCCAGCAGCTTGTCGGGCTTCACCGGGGAGCTGTTTTTT. Protein sequence: CASSLSGFTGELFF.

The genes are TRBV7-2 and TRBJ2-3; either TRBD1 or TRBD2 may supply D (5 bases each). With 5 bases removed from V and 0 bases from J, the gap between germline ends came to 12 bases. The V gene's germline CDR1 is SGHTA and CDR2 FQGNSA. The CDR3 spans 15 residues. As DNA, the CDR3 is TGTGCCAGCAGCGTCTCAGGGAGTAGCACAGATACGCAGTATTTT. Its translation is CASSVSGSSTDTQYF.

The rearrangement uses TRBV29-1 and TRBJ2-7; 9 nucleotides align to TRBD1. Germline lookup yields CDR1 SQVTM and CDR2 ANQGSEA. This CDR3 comprises 15 residues. The V gene end was trimmed by 6 bases and the J gene end by 6 bases; junction bases not matched to a gene: 15. The CDR3 DNA follows: TGCAGCGTGGTCACGGACAGGGGAGGGCCCCGCGAGCAGTACTTC. This codes for CSVVTDRGGPREQYF.

The rearrangement joins TRBV6-4 to TRBJ1-2, with D perhaps TRBD1 (6 bases). The CDR3 covers 14 residues. Deletions cut 4 bases from V and 4 bases from J, with 13 bases between. Germline CDR1 is MRHNA and CDR2 is SNTAGT. CDR3 coding DNA: TGTGCCAGCAGTGTCGAATTACAGGGCTATGGCTACACCTTC. The encoded protein is CASSVELQGYGYTF.

This clone was picked up a small number of times. This chain links TRBV6-5 with TRBJ2-1, with a possible D match to TRBD2 (5 bases). The CDR3 sequence is 13 residues long. V was clipped by 4 bases and J by 4 bases, with 8 bases between them. From germline, CDR1 is MNHEY and CDR2 SVGAGI. This CDR3 is CASSFRGYNEQFF. Written as DNA, the CDR3 is TGTGCCAGCAGTTTTCGGGGTTACAATGAGCAGTTCTTC.

This chain links TRBV19 with TRBJ2-7, with 13 bases identical to TRBD2. Germline lookup yields CDR1 LNHDA and CDR2 SQIVND (reference sequence). This CDR3 spans 16 amino acids. V trimming: 3 bases; J trimming: 1 base; junction bases outside the gene matches: 3. CDR3 nucleotides: TGTGCCAGTAGTATTACTAGCGGGGGGGGTTCCTACGAGCAGTACTTC. This encodes CASSITSGGGSYEQYF. The complete variable domain, with remaining parts taken from reference TRBV19 and TRBJ2-7, reads DGGITQSPKYLFRKEGQNVTLSCEQNLNHDAMYWYRQDPGQGLRLIYYSQIVNDFQKGDIAEGYSVSREKKESFPLTVTSAQKNPTAFYLCASSITSGGGSYEQYFGPGTRLTVT.

The chain recombines TRBV6-5 with TRBJ2-5, with D unclear. Germline loops: CDR1 MNHEY, CDR2 SVGAGI. Trimming cost V 8 bases and J 5 bases, with 15 bases left between them. The CDR3 consists of 13 residues. The CDR3 sequence is CASGTTTEETQYF. CDR3 DNA: TGTGCCAGCGGAACGACCACCGAGGAGACCCAGTACTTC.

The chain carries TRBV5-1 and TRBJ1-4, with unresolved D. Trimming pared 4 bases from V and 1 base from J, leaving 11 bases between. The germline V gene has CDR1 SGHRS and CDR2 YFSETQ. This CDR3 has 15 residues. The CDR3: CASSPSTVTNEKLFF. CDR3 bases: TGCGCCAGCAGCCCGTCGACGGTAACTAATGAAAAACTGTTTTTT. Looking up the rest from reference TRBV5-1 and TRBJ1-4 gives the full variable domain: KAGVTQTPRYLIKTRGQQVTLSCSPISGHRSVSWYQQTPGQGLQFLFEYFSETQRNKGNFPGRFSGRQFSNSRSEMNVSTLELGDSALYLCASSPSTVTNEKLFFGSGTQLSVL.

The V and J genes are TRBV19 and TRBJ2-2; maybe TRBD1 (6 bases). The germline gives CDR1 LNHDA, CDR2 SQIVND (reference sequence). With 3 bases removed from V and 0 bases from J, the gap between germline ends came to 11 bases. The CDR3 loop spans 16 amino acids. CDR3 protein: CASSILRTANTGELFF. In nucleotides, the CDR3 is TGTGCCAGTAGTATCCTGAGGACAGCGAACACCGGGGAGCTGTTTTTT.

The chain employs TRBV2 and TRBJ2-7; the match to TRBD1 covers 7 bases. Trimming removed 7 bases from V and 7 bases from J; junction bases left unmatched: 10. In germline, CDR1 is SNHLY, CDR2 FYNNEI. This CDR3 is 13 amino acids long. The DNA of the CDR3 is TGTGCCAGCATGGGACAGCCCCTGGAAGAGCAGTACTTC. It translates to CASMGQPLEEQYF.